This T cell receptor (beta chain) appears in the sequencing data of a study of shared clonotypes between healthy human individuals. Study-wide background: There were three CD4 naive, three CD4 memory, two CD8 naive and one CD8 memory plates per donor. Study-wide results and limits: Compared with memory subsets, naive subsets generally had larger estimated richness.

The germline gives CDR1 MNHNY, CDR2 SVGAGI (reference sequence). Trimming took 2 bases from V and 0 from J, leaving 14 bases between them. CDR3 length: 16 amino acids. A note on this clone: Its antigen is not identified.

The data were produced by immunoSEQ multiplex PCR, yet TCRdb's version contains in-frame clones alone and is incomplete. The sample yields under 1,900,000 clones, 98% to 99% seen once. This sequence joins TRBV6-6 and TRBJ2-7; a weak D match, TRBD2 (5 bases). Sequenced sample: naive CD4+ T cells sorted from blood. Subset of the sample: CD45RA+ positively selected. The source of this sequence is a young man in good health. Written as DNA, the CDR3 is TGTGCCAGCAGTTACCTGGCGGGTGCATTCTCCTACGAGCAGTACTTC. It translates to CASSYLAGAFSYEQYF.